A selection of T cell receptor beta chains follows, all from one sample in a study of T cells expressing NK-cell markers. Using the 5' RACE reads, TCRdb records one entry per CDR3 protein without DNA. The sample totals 300,000 to 500,000 distinct CDR3 sequences. Sequencing used blood T cells: a sorted CD56 or NKG2C T cell subset, CD4+ or CD8+ T cells, or bulk PBMC T cells (not recorded which). Receptors were obtained from a woman between 50 and 59 years old in good health. Both conserved end residues are part of each CDR3.

j_call	v_call	cdr3_aa
TRBJ2-7	TRBV2	CASDSVTYEQYF
TRBJ2-7	TRBV12-3/TRBV12-4	CASSRQGQQYF
TRBJ2-1	TRBV2	CASRGLAGGGARNEQFF
TRBJ2-4	TRBV20-1	CSAESEAQNIQYF
TRBJ2-4	TRBV19	CASSVRDRYSAQYF
TRBJ2-1	TRBV20-1	CSAPGLAGGTYNEQFF
TRBJ2-7	TRBV6-6	CASSPLRLAGGYEQYF
TRBJ2-3	TRBV27	CASERLGSGRADTQYF
TRBJ2-2	TRBV11-2	CASRAGGGTGELFF
TRBJ2-1	TRBV5-1	CASSFLAGGPNGPLGEQFF
TRBJ2-3	TRBV20-1	CSARAQLPRTDTQYF
TRBJ2-3	TRBV20-1	CSATPLAGGSTDTQYF
TRBJ2-3	TRBV11-1	CASSLGSAVLFGQYF
TRBJ2-7	TRBV12-3/TRBV12-4	CASSPQTMGSSEQYF
TRBJ2-1	TRBV6-4	CASRLAGGMTFF
TRBJ1-2	TRBV10-3	CAISEVGQGYGYTF
TRBJ1-1	TRBV14	CASRISSGASEAFF
TRBJ2-3	TRBV27	CASRREGTDTQYF
TRBJ2-3	TRBV7-9	CASSPPGLAGVGDTQYF
TRBJ2-7	TRBV20-1	CSAPDKSYEQYF
TRBJ2-3	TRBV12-3/TRBV12-4	CASSISPSTSGTQYGDF
TRBJ2-5	TRBV5-1	CASSFGVMGLGETQYF
TRBJ2-1	TRBV7-9	CASSLAQGASSYNEQFF
TRBJ2-3	TRBV7-3	CASSLKQAPDTQYF
TRBJ2-7	TRBV20-1	CSASRRTSGKVGSYEQYF
TRBJ1-2	TRBV2	CASRPGPGKNYGYTF
TRBJ2-2	TRBV5-6	CASSLARGWVTGELFF
TRBJ2-7	TRBV29-1	CSVVAPYSYEQYF
TRBJ2-5	TRBV6-1	CASAAGTQETQYF
TRBJ2-5	TRBV7-6	CASSFLGSATQYF
TRBJ1-1	TRBV4-1	CASSLPSGGNEAFF
TRBJ2-3	TRBV11-3	CASSPTRTLTDTQYF
TRBJ2-7	TRBV30	CAWSAPGHYEQYF
TRBJ2-1	TRBV3-1	CASSQVFGTSGRFYNEQFF
TRBJ1-5	TRBV6-5	CASRQDGGRPQHF
TRBJ2-2	TRBV3-1	CASSQGLAGGPTGELFF
TRBJ2-1	TRBV20-1	CSARAPGAGGSYNEQFF
TRBJ2-2	TRBV7-9	CASSLDSIPTGELFF
TRBJ1-2	TRBV4-1	CASSQTNGGTFYGYTF
TRBJ1-6	TRBV6-5	CASSYDRMESPLHF
TRBJ2-1	TRBV14	CASSQLSGSYEQFF
TRBJ2-2	TRBV7-9	CASSLAGLEAGELFF
TRBJ1-2	TRBV29-1	CRDDTTPNYGYTF
TRBJ2-4	TRBV24-1	CATSSGVFNIQYF
TRBJ2-3	TRBV7-2	CASSPRPGPIRYTQYF
TRBJ1-2	TRBV10-3	CAISESRQALNYGYTF
TRBJ2-3	TRBV5-1	CASTTQGKVTDTQYF
TRBJ2-5	TRBV20-1	CSARDPSTSVLQETQYF
TRBJ1-1	TRBV29-1	CSVRPGLNTEAFF
TRBJ2-3	TRBV5-1	CASSLGGPMTDTQYF
TRBJ2-7	TRBV3-1	CASSAPSGRLYEQYF
TRBJ2-3	TRBV25-1	CASRGSSDTQYF
TRBJ2-1	TRBV7-8	CASSKEGRGRNNEQFF